These 7 T cell receptor beta chains share one sample of origin, sequenced in a study of cytomegalovirus exposure and HLA in healthy donors. Primers: 60 Vbeta forward and 13 Jbeta reverse. Profiling relied on immunoSEQ multiplex PCR, and the TCRdb table lists in-frame clones only, not all of them. The table lists 150,000 or so clones, 65% to 75% of them singletons, with 2% to 2.5% in the top ten. Sequencing used PBMCs. All receptors come from a man younger than 40 in good health and CMV-seronegative.

A word on this clone: Other DNA sequences in this sample translate to the same CDR3. The gene calls are TRBV2 and TRBJ2-1; 10 nucleotides line up with TRBD2. The germline gives CDR1 SNHLY, CDR2 FYNNEI. With 6 bases clipped from V and 0 bases from J, the junction kept 2 bases outside the gene matches. The CDR3 length is 15 residues. The CDR3, as DNA: TGTGCCAGCAGCTCTAGCGGGGGCTCCTACAATGAGCAGTTCTTC. It specifies CASSSSGGSYNEQFF.

The gene calls are TRBV5-4 and TRBJ2-5; D remains unclear. V dropped 4 bases and J dropped 3 bases, with 10 bases sitting between them. CDR3 size: 13 residues. Per the germline V gene, CDR1 is SGHNT and CDR2 is YYREEE (reference sequence). DNA for the CDR3: TGTGCCAGCAGCATCAGGCCAGAAGAGACCCAGTACTTC. Residues: CASSIRPEETQYF.

This rearrangement joins TRBV7-9 to TRBJ2-5, with 12 bases lining up with TRBD2. The CDR3 runs 14 residues. Trimming cost V 4 bases and J 5 bases; bases outside gene matches: 2. Germline V CDR1 and CDR2: SEHNR, FQNEAQ (reference sequence). The CDR3 loop is CASSSGLAGETQYF. Written as DNA, the CDR3 is TGTGCCAGCAGCTCTGGACTAGCGGGGGAGACCCAGTACTTC.

This sequence joins TRBV7-9 and TRBJ1-3; D perhaps matches TRBD1 (5 bases). Germline CDR1 SEHNR, CDR2 FQNEAQ (reference sequence). V was trimmed by 5 bases and J by 0 bases, leaving 8 bases between them. CDR3 size: 14 residues. CDR3 coding DNA: TGTGCCAGCAGCCGCGGGGGCTCTGGAAACACCATATATTTT. Residues: CASSRGGSGNTIYF.

This clone has only a few counts. V is TRBV29-1 and J is TRBJ1-2; the D gene is possibly TRBD1 (6 bases). CDR3 length: 16 residues. CDR1 and CDR2 from the germline V gene are SQVTM and ANQGSEA. Between the trimmed V and J ends, which lost 2 bases and 2 bases, there was a span of 18 bases. Here the CDR3 reads CSVEPLRGALNYGYTF. The CDR3 coding sequence is TGCAGCGTTGAACCCCTACGGGGGGCTCTCAACTATGGCTACACCTTC.

The chain joins TRBV7-8 to TRBJ2-7; TRBD1 aligns across 8 bases. Trimming removed 4 bases from V and 5 bases from J; junction bases left unmatched: 10. Germline lookup yields CDR1 SGHVS and CDR2 FQNEAQ. The CDR3 has 15 residues. CDR3 residues: CASSYTGGQGHEQYF. The DNA for the CDR3 is TGTGCCAGCAGCTACACTGGCGGACAGGGCCACGAGCAGTACTTC.

The V gene is TRBV6-1, the J gene TRBJ2-7, with 8 nucleotides matching TRBD1. Germline CDR1 is MNHNS and CDR2 is SASEGT. This CDR3 spans 15 amino acids. The junction had 8 bases not matched to a gene; V was cut back by 7 bases and J by 0 bases. The CDR3 loop reads CASTSGTGNSYEQYF. CDR3 nucleotides: TGTGCCAGCACCTCCGGGACAGGAAACTCCTACGAGCAGTACTTC.